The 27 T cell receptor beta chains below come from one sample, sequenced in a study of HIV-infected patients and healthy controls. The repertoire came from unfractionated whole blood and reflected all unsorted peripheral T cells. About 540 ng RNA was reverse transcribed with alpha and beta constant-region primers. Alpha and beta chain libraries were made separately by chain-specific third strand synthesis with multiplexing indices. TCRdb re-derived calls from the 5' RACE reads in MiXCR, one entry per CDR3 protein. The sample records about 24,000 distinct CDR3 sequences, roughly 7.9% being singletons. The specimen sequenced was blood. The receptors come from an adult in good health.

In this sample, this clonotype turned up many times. The CDR3 here is CASSQGRGFGQPQHF. DNA for the CDR3: TGTGCCAGCAGCCAGGGCAGGGGGTTCGGTCAGCCCCAGCATTTT. This chain uses TRBV3-1 with TRBJ1-5, with 7 bases that match TRBD1. The germline V gene encodes CDR1 LGHDT and CDR2 YNNKEL (reference sequence). Losses at the gene ends were 3 bases for V and 6 bases for J; bases not matched to a gene: 8. The CDR3 loop spans 15 amino acids.

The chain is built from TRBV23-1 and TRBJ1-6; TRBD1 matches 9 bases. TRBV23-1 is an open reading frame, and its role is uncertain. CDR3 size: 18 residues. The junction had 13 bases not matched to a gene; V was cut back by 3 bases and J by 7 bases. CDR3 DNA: TGCGCCAGCAGTCACATCACGGGACAGGGAAGGAGCAATTCACCCCTCCACTTT. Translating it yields CASSHITGQGRSNSPLHF.

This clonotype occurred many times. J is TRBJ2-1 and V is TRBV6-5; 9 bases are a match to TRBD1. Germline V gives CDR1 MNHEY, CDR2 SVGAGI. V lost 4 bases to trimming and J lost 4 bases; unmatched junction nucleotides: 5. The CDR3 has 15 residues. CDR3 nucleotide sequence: TGTGCCAGCAGTTGGGACAGGGTAGCTTACAATGAGCAGTTCTTC. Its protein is CASSWDRVAYNEQFF.

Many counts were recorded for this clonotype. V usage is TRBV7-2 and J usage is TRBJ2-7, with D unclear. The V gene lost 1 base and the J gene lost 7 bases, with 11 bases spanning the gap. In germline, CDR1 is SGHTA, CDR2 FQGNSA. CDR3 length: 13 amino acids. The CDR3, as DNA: TGTGCCAGCAGCTTAGTCGTCCCTTTTGAGCAGTACTTC. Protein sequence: CASSLVVPFEQYF.

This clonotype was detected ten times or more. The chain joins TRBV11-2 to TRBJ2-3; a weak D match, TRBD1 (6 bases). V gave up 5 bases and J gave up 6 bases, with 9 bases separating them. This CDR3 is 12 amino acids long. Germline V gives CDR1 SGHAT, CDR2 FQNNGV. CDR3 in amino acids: CASSQGMDTQYF. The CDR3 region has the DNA TGTGCCAGCAGCCAGGGGATGGATACGCAGTATTTT.

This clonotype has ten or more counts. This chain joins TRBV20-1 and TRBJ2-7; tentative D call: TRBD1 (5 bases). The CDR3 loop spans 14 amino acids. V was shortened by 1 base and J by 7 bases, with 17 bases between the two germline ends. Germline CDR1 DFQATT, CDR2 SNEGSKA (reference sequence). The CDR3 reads CSARVPGSGEEQYF. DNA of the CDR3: TGCAGTGCTAGAGTCCCAGGGTCGGGCGAAGAGCAGTACTTC.

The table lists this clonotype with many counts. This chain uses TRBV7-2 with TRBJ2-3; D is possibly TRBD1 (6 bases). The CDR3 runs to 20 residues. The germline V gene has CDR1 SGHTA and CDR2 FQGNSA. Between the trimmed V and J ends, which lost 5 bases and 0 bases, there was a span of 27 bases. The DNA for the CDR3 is TGTGCCAGCAGCCTCTACCCTCAGGGGACCCTCCAGTCTAGCACAGATACGCAGTATTTT. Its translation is CASSLYPQGTLQSSTDTQYF.

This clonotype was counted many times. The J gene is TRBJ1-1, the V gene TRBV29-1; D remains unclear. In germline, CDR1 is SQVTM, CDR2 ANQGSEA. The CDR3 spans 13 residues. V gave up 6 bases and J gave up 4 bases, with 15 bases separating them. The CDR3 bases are TGCAGCGTCCATTTGTCGGAGGGCACTGAAGCTTTCTTT. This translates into CSVHLSEGTEAFF.

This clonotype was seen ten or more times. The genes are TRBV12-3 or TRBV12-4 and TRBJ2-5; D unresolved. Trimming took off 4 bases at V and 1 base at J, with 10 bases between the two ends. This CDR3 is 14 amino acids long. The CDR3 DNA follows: TGTGCCAGCAGTTCCTTGGGCCCCCAAGAGACCCAGTACTTC. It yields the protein CASSSLGPQETQYF.

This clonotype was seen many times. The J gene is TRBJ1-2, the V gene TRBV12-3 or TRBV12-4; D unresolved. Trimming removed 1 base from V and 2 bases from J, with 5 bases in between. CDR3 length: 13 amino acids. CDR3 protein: CASSLGGNYGYTF. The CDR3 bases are TGTGCCAGCAGTTTAGGGGGAAACTATGGCTACACCTTC.

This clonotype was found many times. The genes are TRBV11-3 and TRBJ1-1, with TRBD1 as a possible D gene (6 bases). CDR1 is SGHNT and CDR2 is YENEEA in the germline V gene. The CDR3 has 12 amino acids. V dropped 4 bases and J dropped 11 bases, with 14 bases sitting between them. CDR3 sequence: CASSSSQGEAFF. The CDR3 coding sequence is TGTGCCAGCAGCTCTTCACAGGGAGAGGCTTTCTTT.

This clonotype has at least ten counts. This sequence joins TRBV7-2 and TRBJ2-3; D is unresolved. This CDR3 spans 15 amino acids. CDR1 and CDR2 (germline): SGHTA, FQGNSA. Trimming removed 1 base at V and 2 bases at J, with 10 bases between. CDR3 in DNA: TGTGCCAGCAGCTTAGGTCTATCCTACACAGATACGCAGTATTTT. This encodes CASSLGLSYTDTQYF.

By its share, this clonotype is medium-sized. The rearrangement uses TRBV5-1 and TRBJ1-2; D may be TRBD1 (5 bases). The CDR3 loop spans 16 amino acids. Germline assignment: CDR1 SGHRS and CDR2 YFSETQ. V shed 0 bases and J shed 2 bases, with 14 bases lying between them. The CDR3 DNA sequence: TGCGCCAGCAGCTTGGGGGCCGGGACGGGGAACTATGGCTACACCTTC. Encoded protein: CASSLGAGTGNYGYTF.

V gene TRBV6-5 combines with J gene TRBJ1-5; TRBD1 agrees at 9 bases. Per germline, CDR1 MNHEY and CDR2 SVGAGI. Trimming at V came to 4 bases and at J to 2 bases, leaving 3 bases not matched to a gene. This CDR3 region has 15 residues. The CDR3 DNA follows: TGTGCCAGCAGTTCGGACAGGGGCCGCAATCAGCCCCAGCATTTT. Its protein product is CASSSDRGRNQPQHF.

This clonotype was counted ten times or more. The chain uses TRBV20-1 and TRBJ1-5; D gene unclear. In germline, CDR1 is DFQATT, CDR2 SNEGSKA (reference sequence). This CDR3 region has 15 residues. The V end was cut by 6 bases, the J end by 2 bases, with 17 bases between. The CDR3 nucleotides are TGCAGTGCCGGAGGGCAGGCAGTCGGCAATCAGCCCCAGCATTTT. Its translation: CSAGGQAVGNQPQHF.

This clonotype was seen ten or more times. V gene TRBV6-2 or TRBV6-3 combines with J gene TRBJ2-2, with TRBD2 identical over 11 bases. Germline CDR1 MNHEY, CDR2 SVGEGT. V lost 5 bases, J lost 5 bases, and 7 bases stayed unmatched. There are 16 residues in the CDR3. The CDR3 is CASSPNSGGATGELFF. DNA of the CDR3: TGTGCCAGCAGTCCGAATAGCGGGGGGGCGACCGGGGAGCTGTTTTTT.

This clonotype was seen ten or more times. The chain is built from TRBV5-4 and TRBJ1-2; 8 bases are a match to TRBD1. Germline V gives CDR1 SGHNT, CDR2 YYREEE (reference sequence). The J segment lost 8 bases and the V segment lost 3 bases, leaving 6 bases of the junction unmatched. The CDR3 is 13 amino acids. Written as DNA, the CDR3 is TGTGCCAGCAGCTCGGACAGGGCAAACGGCTACACCTTC. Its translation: CASSSDRANGYTF.

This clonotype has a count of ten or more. The CDR3 nucleotides are TGTGCCAGCAGCTTTCGATCACAGGGTGGAGGCTACACCTTC. Translation gives CASSFRSQGGGYTF. V and J are TRBV12-3 or TRBV12-4 and TRBJ1-2; TRBD1 is a possible D gene (6 bases). The CDR3 spans 14 residues. V lost 6 bases to trimming and J lost 8 bases, with 19 bases between them.

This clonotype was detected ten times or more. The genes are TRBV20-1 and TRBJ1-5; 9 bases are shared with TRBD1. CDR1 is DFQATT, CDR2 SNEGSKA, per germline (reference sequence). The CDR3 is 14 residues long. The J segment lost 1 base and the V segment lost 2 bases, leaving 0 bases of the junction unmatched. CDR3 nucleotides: TGCAGTGCTAGAACAGGGGGCAGCAATCAGCCCCAGCATTTT. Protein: CSARTGGSNQPQHF.

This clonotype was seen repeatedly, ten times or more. The CDR3 bases are TGCGCCAGCAGCCAAGAAGGCCCCTTAGCGGGGGGGCGCGAGCAGTACTTC. Protein sequence: CASSQEGPLAGGREQYF. The J gene is TRBJ2-7, the V gene TRBV4-1; 11 bases fit TRBD2. The CDR3 contains 17 residues. The trim removed 0 bases at V and 6 bases at J, leaving 10 bases unmatched. Germline loops: CDR1 MGHRA, CDR2 YSYEKL.

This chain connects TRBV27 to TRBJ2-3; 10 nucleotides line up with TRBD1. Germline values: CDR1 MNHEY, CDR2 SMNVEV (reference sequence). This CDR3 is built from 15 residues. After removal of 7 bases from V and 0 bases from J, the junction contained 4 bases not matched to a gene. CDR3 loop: CASTLGQGSTDTQYF. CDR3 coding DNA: TGTGCCAGCACGCTGGGACAGGGGAGCACAGATACGCAGTATTTT.

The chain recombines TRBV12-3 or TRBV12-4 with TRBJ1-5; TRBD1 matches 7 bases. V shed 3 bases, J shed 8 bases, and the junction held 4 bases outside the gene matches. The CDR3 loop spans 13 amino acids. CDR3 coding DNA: TGTGCCAGCAGTTTGGACAGGAAGAAGCCCCAGCATTTT. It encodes CASSLDRKKPQHF.

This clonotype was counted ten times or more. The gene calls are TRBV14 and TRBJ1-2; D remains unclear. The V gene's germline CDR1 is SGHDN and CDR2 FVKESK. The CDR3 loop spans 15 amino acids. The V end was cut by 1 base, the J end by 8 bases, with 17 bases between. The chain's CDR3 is CASSQGNKAPRGYTF. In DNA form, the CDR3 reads TGTGCCAGCAGCCAAGGGAACAAGGCCCCTCGGGGCTACACCTTC. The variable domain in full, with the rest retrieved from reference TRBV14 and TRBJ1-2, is EAGVTQFPSHSVIEKGQTVTLRCDPISGHDNLYWYRRVMGKEIKFLLHFVKESKQDESGMPNNRFLAERTGGTYSTLKVQPAELEDSGVYFCASSQGNKAPRGYTFGSGTRLTVV.

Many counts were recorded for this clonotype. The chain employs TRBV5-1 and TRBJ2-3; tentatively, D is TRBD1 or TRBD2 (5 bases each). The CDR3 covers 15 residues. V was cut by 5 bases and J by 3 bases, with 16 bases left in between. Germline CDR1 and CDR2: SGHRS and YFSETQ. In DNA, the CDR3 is TGCGCCAGCAGTGACGAGGGGTTTGGGACAGATACGCAGTATTTT. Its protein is CASSDEGFGTDTQYF.

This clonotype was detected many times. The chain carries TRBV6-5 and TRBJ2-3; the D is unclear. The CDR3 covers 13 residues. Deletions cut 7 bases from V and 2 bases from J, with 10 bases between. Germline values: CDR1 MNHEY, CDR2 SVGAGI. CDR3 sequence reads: CASKKPITDTQYF. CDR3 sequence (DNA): TGTGCCAGCAAGAAACCGATCACAGATACGCAGTATTTT.

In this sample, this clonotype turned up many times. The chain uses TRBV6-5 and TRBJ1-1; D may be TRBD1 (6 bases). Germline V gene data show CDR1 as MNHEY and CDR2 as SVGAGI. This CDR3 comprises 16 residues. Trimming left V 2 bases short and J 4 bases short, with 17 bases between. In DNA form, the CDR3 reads TGTGCCAGCAGTTACGAGGGGGGGCTCGGGAGCACTGAAGCTTTCTTT. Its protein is CASSYEGGLGSTEAFF.

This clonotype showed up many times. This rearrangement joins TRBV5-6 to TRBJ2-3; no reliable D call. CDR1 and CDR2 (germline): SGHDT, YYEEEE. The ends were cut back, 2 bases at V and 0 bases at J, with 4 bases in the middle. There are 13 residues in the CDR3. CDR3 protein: CASSFLSTDTQYF. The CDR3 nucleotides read TGTGCCAGCAGCTTCTTGAGCACAGATACGCAGTATTTT.